Listed below are T cell receptor beta chains from one sample, sequenced in a study of cytomegalovirus exposure and HLA in healthy donors. Measured with immunoSEQ multiplex PCR; TCRdb has only the in-frame clones, and not every one. This table holds around 100,000 clones, roughly 70% found once. The sample comprised PBMCs. The receptor set was obtained from a woman younger than 35 in good health and CMV-seropositive. Both conserved end residues are part of each CDR3.

CASSPGTATSTDTQYF | TRBV4-3
CASSRDGEVGEKLFF | TRBV18
CASSIPGRSEAFF | TRBV7-2
CASSSSGTVNTGELFF | TRBV27
CASREVGGNEQFF | TRBV6-5
CASSPGTGNEQYF | TRBV5-1
CASSADLTRVHEQFF | TRBV2
CASSPSDRGNYEQYF | TRBV18
CASSTDIFMNTEAFF | TRBV19
CASSPGGDEQFF | TRBV7-9
CASSARLAGGVNEQFF | TRBV6-1
CASSPRDRGYNEQFF | TRBV18
CASSLTFGGSRLETQYF | TRBV7-2